These 14 T cell receptor beta chains came from one sample sequenced in a study of T cells in Graves' hyperthyroidism and ophthalmopathy. Amplification of TCR beta CDR3 regions used RNA as the template. With the HTBI primer set, the TCR CDR3 went through a first round of RT-PCR. TCRdb itself ran the multiplex PCR reads through MiXCR, one entry per CDR3 protein. This sample has around 240,000 distinct CDR3 sequences; about 15% occur once, and the top ten carry 28%. The sequenced sample was blood. Receptor source: a woman younger than 30 with Graves' ophthalmopathy.

This clonotype was counted only a few times. The CDR3 is CASGGDFSYEQYF. The CDR3 DNA is TGTGCCAGCGGGGGGGACTTCTCCTACGAGCAGTACTTC. The rearrangement links TRBV7-9 to TRBJ2-7, with TRBD2 matching over 7 bases. The germline V gene encodes CDR1 SEHNR and CDR2 FQNEAQ (reference sequence). This CDR3 is built from 13 residues. V lost 8 bases and J lost 0; bases outside the gene matches: 4.

The V call is TRBV6-2 or TRBV6-3, the J call TRBJ2-5; possibly TRBD2 for D (6 bases). Germline-derived CDR1 and CDR2 are MNHEY and SVGEGT. The ends were cut back, 0 bases at V and 5 bases at J, with 10 bases in the middle. CDR3 length: 14 residues. The CDR3 DNA follows: TGTGCCAGCAGTTACTCGCGGGGCGGGGAGACCCAGTACTTC. Its translation is CASSYSRGGETQYF.

This clonotype was counted at least ten times. The V gene is TRBV12-5, the J gene TRBJ2-3; 7 bases fit TRBD2. V trimming: 4 bases; J trimming: 5 bases; junction bases outside the gene matches: 0. Germline loops: CDR1 LGHNT, CDR2 FRNRAP. The CDR3 runs to 12 residues. CDR3 loop: CASGSGGDTQYF. In DNA, the CDR3 is TGTGCTAGTGGTTCGGGGGGAGATACGCAGTATTTT.

Many counts were recorded for this clonotype. The rearrangement links TRBV3-1 to TRBJ1-1, with TRBD1 matching 8 bases. Germline CDR1 LGHDT, CDR2 YNNKEL (reference sequence). V lost 3 bases and J lost 4; bases outside the gene matches: 7. This CDR3 has 15 amino acids. The CDR3 DNA reads TGTGCCAGCAGCCAGACCGGGACAGGTGCCACTGAAGCTTTCTTT. The encoded protein is CASSQTGTGATEAFF.

The chain links TRBV13 to TRBJ2-1; TRBD1 agrees at 10 bases. Germline V CDR1 and CDR2: PRHDT, FYEKMQ (reference sequence). CDR3 length equals 21 residues. V lost 4 bases and J lost 0; bases outside the gene matches: 18. The CDR3 loop is CASSSLNGDRGTGNSYNEQFF. CDR3 DNA: TGTGCCAGCAGCTCACTTAATGGGGACAGGGGAACAGGTAACTCCTACAATGAGCAGTTCTTC. Full variable domain (remainder filled in from reference TRBV13 and TRBJ2-1): AAGVIQSPRHLIKEKRETATLKCYPIPRHDTVYWYQQGPGQDPQFLISFYEKMQSDKGSIPDRFSAQQFSDYHSELNMSSLELGDSALYFCASSSLNGDRGTGNSYNEQFFGPGTRLTVL.

This clonotype was seen repeatedly, ten times or more. This chain uses TRBV28 with TRBJ2-7; TRBD2 aligns across 10 bases. Germline values: CDR1 MDHEN, CDR2 SYDVKM. This CDR3 spans 16 amino acids. The junction had 10 bases not matched to a gene; V was cut back by 2 bases and J by 6 bases. The CDR3 loop is CASSLPLLAGVGEQYF. CDR3 sequence (DNA): TGTGCCAGCAGTTTACCACTCCTAGCGGGAGTGGGCGAGCAGTACTTC.

Many counts were recorded for this clonotype. V usage is TRBV20-1 and J usage is TRBJ2-7; 9 positions agree with TRBD2. Trimming cost V 3 bases and J 5 bases; bases outside gene matches: 17. Germline CDR1 is DFQATT and CDR2 is SNEGSKA (reference sequence). The CDR3 contains 17 residues. CDR3 loop: CSASIFGVGLAQDEQYF. In DNA, the CDR3 is TGCAGTGCTAGTATTTTTGGAGTGGGACTAGCCCAAGACGAGCAGTACTTC.

This clonotype was counted ten times or more. DNA of the CDR3: TGTGCAATCATGTCAGGGAACACCGGGGAGCTGTTTTTT. It translates to CAIMSGNTGELFF. The chain uses TRBV12-3 or TRBV12-4 and TRBJ2-2; no firm D call. The CDR3 length is 13 residues.

There are a few counts of this clonotype. The genes are TRBV6-5 and TRBJ1-3; no reliable D call. The V gene's germline CDR1 is MNHEY and CDR2 SVGAGI. V lost 0 bases to trimming and J lost 1 base, with 10 bases between them. CDR3 length equals 16 residues. CDR3 sequence (DNA): TGTGCCAGCAGTTACTCCGCGGGAAAATCTGGAAACACCATATATTTT. The encoded protein is CASSYSAGKSGNTIYF.

This clonotype has at least ten counts. The gene calls are TRBV7-2 and TRBJ2-3; 7 bases are a match to TRBD2. Germline V gene sequence: CDR1 SGHTA, CDR2 FQGNSA. This CDR3 is built from 16 residues. The V gene end was trimmed by 1 base and the J gene end by 2 bases; junction bases not matched to a gene: 6. CDR3 coding DNA: TGTGCCAGCAGCTTAGGGTCTAGCGGTCCCACAGATACGCAGTATTTT. Translation: CASSLGSSGPTDTQYF.

This clonotype was detected ten times or more. The chain employs TRBV12-3 or TRBV12-4 and TRBJ1-1; possibly TRBD1 for D (5 bases). Trimming took off 7 bases at V and 1 base at J, with 16 bases between the two ends. The CDR3 has 15 amino acids. The CDR3 protein is CASKIGVGKNTEAFF. The CDR3 coding sequence is TGTGCCAGCAAAATAGGGGTCGGTAAGAACACTGAAGCTTTCTTT.

This clonotype was found many times. V and J are TRBV9 and TRBJ2-1, with 8 positions matching TRBD2. The germline gives CDR1 SGDLS, CDR2 YYNGEE. Trimming cost V 0 bases and J 9 bases; bases outside gene matches: 8. The CDR3 totals 15 residues. CDR3 sequence reads: CASSVDPGGPIEQFF. CDR3 nucleotide sequence: TGTGCCAGCAGCGTAGATCCGGGAGGGCCGATTGAGCAGTTCTTC.

This clonotype was recorded at least ten times. Written as DNA, the CDR3 is TGCGCCAGCAGCTCGCCAACAGCAAACCTGGACTATGGCTACACCTTC. Translation gives CASSSPTANLDYGYTF. This rearrangement joins TRBV5-1 to TRBJ1-2; D remains unclear. Germline assignment: CDR1 SGHRS and CDR2 YFSETQ. The CDR3 has 16 amino acids. Trimming took off 3 bases at V and 3 bases at J, with 18 bases between the two ends.

This clonotype was counted many times. J is TRBJ2-3 and V is TRBV7-8; 15 bases are shared with TRBD2. J gave up 5 bases and V 5 bases, and 5 bases lay outside the gene matches. Looked up from germline, CDR1 is SGHVS and CDR2 is FQNEAQ. The CDR3 has 16 amino acids. CDR3 in amino acids: CASSPGTSGRQDTQYF. The CDR3 coding sequence is TGTGCCAGCAGCCCCGGGACTAGCGGGAGGCAAGATACGCAGTATTTT.